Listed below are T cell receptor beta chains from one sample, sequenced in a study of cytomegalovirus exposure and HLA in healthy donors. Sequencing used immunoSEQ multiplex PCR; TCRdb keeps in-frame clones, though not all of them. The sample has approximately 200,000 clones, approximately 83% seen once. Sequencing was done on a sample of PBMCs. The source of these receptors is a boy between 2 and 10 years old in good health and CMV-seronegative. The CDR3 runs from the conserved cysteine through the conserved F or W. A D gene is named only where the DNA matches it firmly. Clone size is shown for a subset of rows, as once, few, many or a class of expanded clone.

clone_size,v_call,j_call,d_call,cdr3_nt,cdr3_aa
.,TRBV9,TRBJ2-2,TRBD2,TGTGCCAGCGCCGGGACTAGCTACAACACCGGGGAGCTGTTTTTT,CASAGTSYNTGELFF
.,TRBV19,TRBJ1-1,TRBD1,TGTGCCAGTAGTATGAGTTGGACCGACAGGGTGAACACTGAAGCTTTCTTT,CASSMSWTDRVNTEAFF
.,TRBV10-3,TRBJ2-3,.,TGTGCCATCAGTGGTAGCCCAGATACGCAGTATTTT,CAISGSPDTQYF
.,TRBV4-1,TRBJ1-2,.,TGCGCCAGCAGCCAAGGTCAGTCAGCTAACTATGGCTACACCTTC,CASSQGQSANYGYTF
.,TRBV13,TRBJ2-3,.,TGTGCCAGCAGTTTAAGAGCCACGCAGTATTTT,CASSLRATQYF
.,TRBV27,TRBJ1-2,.,TGTGCCAGCAGTCCAACAGGGCGAGTCGGCTACACCTTC,CASSPTGRVGYTF
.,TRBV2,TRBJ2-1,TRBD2,TGTGCCAGCAATCTAGCGGGGGCGCCGCAGTTCTTC,CASNLAGAPQFF
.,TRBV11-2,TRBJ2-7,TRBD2,TGTGCCAGCAGCCACCTCCTAGCGGGGGACTACGAGCAGTACTTC,CASSHLLAGDYEQYF
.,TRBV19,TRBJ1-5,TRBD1,TGTGCCAGTAGTGGGAGTGACAGGGGCGGTCAGCCCCAGCATTTT,CASSGSDRGGQPQHF
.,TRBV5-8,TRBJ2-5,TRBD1,TGTGCCAGCAGCTGGAATGGACAGGGGTCCCAGTACTTC,CASSWNGQGSQYF
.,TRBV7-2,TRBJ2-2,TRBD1,TGTGCCAGCAGCTTGGGACAGGGGGATATCCGGGAGCTGTTTTTT,CASSLGQGDIRELFF
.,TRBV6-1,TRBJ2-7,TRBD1,TGTGCCAGCAGCCTCCAGGGGGACTCCTACGAGCAGTACTTC,CASSLQGDSYEQYF
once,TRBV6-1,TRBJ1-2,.,TGTGCCAGCAGTGAAAAGGTCTTGGGGGGTTGGGATGGCTACACCTTC,CASSEKVLGGWDGYTF
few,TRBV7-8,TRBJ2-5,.,TGTGCCAGCAGTCCTGCCGGGGAGACCCAGTACTTC,CASSPAGETQYF
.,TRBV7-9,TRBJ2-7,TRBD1,TGTGCCAGCAGGTCCTCAGGGGGCGAAAGGTCTTACGAGCAGTACTTC,CASRSSGGERSYEQYF
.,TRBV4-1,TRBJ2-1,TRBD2,TGCGCCAGCAGCCAGGGCGGACTAGTCGCCTACAATGAGCAGTTCTTC,CASSQGGLVAYNEQFF
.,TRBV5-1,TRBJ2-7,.,TGCGCCAGCAGCTTGGACGCAGGATTCTACGAGCAGTACTTC,CASSLDAGFYEQYF
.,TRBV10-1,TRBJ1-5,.,TGCGCCAGCAGTGAGTCGACTCCCGGGAAAGGTCAGCCCCAGCATTTT,CASSESTPGKGQPQHF
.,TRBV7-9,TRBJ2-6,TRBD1,TGTGCCAGCAGCTTTCCCGGGACAGATGGCTCTGGGGCCAACGTCCTGACTTTC,CASSFPGTDGSGANVLTF
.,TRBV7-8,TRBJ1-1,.,TGTGCCAGCAGCTTTTTAGTACAGTCCACTGAAGCTTTCTTT,CASSFLVQSTEAFF
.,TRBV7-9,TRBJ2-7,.,TGTGCCAGCAGCCCCGGAAGGGGGACACACGCCTCCTACGAGCAGTACTTC,CASSPGRGTHASYEQYF
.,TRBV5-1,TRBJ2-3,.,TGCGCCAGCAGCTTGGAGGGCGGGGAAGGCACAGATACGCAGTATTTT,CASSLEGGEGTDTQYF
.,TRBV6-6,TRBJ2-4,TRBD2,TGTGCCAGCAGTTACGGGAGCGGGACAGCCAAAAACATTCAGTACTTC,CASSYGSGTAKNIQYF
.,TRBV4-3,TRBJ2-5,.,TGCGCCAGCAGCCAAGATGAAGCCTACCAAGAGACCCAGTACTTC,CASSQDEAYQETQYF
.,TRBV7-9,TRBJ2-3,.,TGTGCCAGCAGCTTCCCTGACTACACAGATACGCAGTATTTT,CASSFPDYTDTQYF
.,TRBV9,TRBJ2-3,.,TGTGCCAGCAGCGGAGGAGCGGCCCCTAGCACAGATACGCAGTATTTT,CASSGGAAPSTDTQYF
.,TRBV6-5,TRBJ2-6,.,TGTGCCAGCAGTTACGCAGTCTCTGGGGCCAACGTCCTGACTTTC,CASSYAVSGANVLTF
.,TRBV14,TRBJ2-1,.,TGTGCCAGCAGCCAAACTAGAGGACGCGAGCAGTTCTTC,CASSQTRGREQFF
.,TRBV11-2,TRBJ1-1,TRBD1,TGTGCCAGCAGCCCCCGGACAGGGGGCAAGGGCGAAGCTTTCTTT,CASSPRTGGKGEAFF
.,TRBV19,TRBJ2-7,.,TGTGCCAGTAGTATAGGAGTAAGTTCCTACGAGCAGTACTTC,CASSIGVSSYEQYF
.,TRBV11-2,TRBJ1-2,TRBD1,TGTGCCAGCAGCTCTATGCCCTCGGACAGGGGCTCAAGCTATGGCTACACCTTC,CASSSMPSDRGSSYGYTF
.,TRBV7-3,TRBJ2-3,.,TGTGCCAGCAGCTTAGCCTATGCCTCTCCGGATACGCAGTATTTT,CASSLAYASPDTQYF
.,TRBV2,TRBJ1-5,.,TGTGCCAGCAGTGAGCGGGGAATGCAGCCCCAGCATTTT,CASSERGMQPQHF
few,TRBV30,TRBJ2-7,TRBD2,TGTGCCTGGAGCGCCTTTGGAGCTAGCGGGCCGGGGGGGGAGCAGTACTTC,CAWSAFGASGPGGEQYF
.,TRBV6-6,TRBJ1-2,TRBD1,TGTGCCAGCAGTTCCCTCAGGGGGCTCGTCCGCTACACCTTC,CASSSLRGLVRYTF
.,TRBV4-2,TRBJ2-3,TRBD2,TGTGCCAGCAGCCCTAGCGGGGGGAGCACAGATACGCAGTATTTT,CASSPSGGSTDTQYF
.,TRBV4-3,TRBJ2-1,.,TGCGCCAGCAGCCAACTCCCTCAGGGTCTTGGAAGTGAGCAGTTCTTC,CASSQLPQGLGSEQFF
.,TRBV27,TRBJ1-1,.,TGTGCCAGCAGGAGGACAGCCCGGGAAACTGAAGCTTTCTTT,CASRRTARETEAFF
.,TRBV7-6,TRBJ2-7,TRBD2,TGTGCCAGCAGCTTACGGGGGGGGCCCTCCTACGAGCAGTACTTC,CASSLRGGPSYEQYF
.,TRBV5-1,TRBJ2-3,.,TGCGCCAGCAGCCCCCCCGACTCCACGCCCGGAGATACGCAGTATTTT,CASSPPDSTPGDTQYF
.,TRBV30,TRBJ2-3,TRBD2,TGTGCCTGGAGTTGGGTACTTGGCTCCGGGACTAGCGGGGGGGCTCCGGATACGCAGTATTTT,CAWSWVLGSGTSGGAPDTQYF
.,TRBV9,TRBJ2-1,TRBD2,TGTGCCAGCAGCGTATCCAGCGGGGCCTACAATGAGCAGTTCTTC,CASSVSSGAYNEQFF
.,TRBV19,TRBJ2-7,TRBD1,TGTGCCAGTAGTGCGAAGGGACAGGGTGTGTTGAAGCAGTACTTC,CASSAKGQGVLKQYF
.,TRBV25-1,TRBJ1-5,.,TGTGCCAGCAGTGAACACAGGAGCAATCAGCCCCAGCATTTT,CASSEHRSNQPQHF
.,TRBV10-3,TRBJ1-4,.,TGTGCCATTTCCGGGAACTATAATGAAAAACTGTTTTTT,CAISGNYNEKLFF
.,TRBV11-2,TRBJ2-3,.,TGTGCCAGCAGCTCGAGTTCAGATACGCAGTATTTT,CASSSSSDTQYF
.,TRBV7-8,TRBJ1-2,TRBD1,TGTGCCAGCAGCCTCGACAGGGGCTATGGCTACACCTTC,CASSLDRGYGYTF
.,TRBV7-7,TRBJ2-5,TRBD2,TGTGCTAGCAGCTTAGCAACGGGGGGGCCTGGAGAGACCCAGTACTTC,CASSLATGGPGETQYF
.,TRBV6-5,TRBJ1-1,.,TGTGCCAGCAGTCCCCAGGGGAACACTGAAGCTTTCTTT,CASSPQGNTEAFF